The 14 T cell receptor beta chains given below trace back to one sample, sequenced in a study of blood T cells in healthy people across ages. A second PCR of about 7 to 11 cycles used a sample-barcoded 5' primer and a J-beta primer mix. TCRdb re-analysed the 5' RACE reads in MiXCR, keeping a single row per CDR3 protein. In the table there are about 670,000 distinct CDR3 sequences, around two fifths of which are singletons. Input material: blood. These receptors originate from a man at least 80 years old in good health.

This clonotype has just a few counts. The J gene is TRBJ2-1, the V gene TRBV7-2; the match to TRBD2 covers 14 bases. In germline, CDR1 is SGHTA, CDR2 FQGNSA. This CDR3 spans 15 amino acids. Germline trimming cut 3 bases from V and 9 bases from J; bases unmatched to any gene: 4. Here the CDR3 reads CASSFGTSGGSEQFF. CDR3 sequence (DNA): TGTGCCAGCAGCTTCGGGACTAGCGGGGGTTCTGAGCAGTTCTTC.

The sample holds a few counts of this clonotype. The CDR3 is CASSSSGSWEQFF. CDR3 nucleotides: TGTGCCAGCAGCTCTAGCGGGAGTTGGGAGCAGTTCTTC. V usage is TRBV7-2 and J usage is TRBJ2-1; 10 bases align to TRBD2. V lost 4 bases to trimming and J lost 10 bases; unmatched junction nucleotides: 4. The CDR3 contains 13 residues. Germline assignment: CDR1 SGHTA and CDR2 FQGNSA.

This clonotype has more than one count but fewer than ten. The V and J genes are TRBV30 and TRBJ2-7; TRBD1 matches at 9 bases. The CDR3 sequence is 14 residues long. V lost 3 bases, J lost 1 base, and 4 bases stayed unmatched. Germline CDR1 and CDR2: GTSNPN and SVGIG (reference sequence). Here the CDR3 DNA reads TGTGCCTGGAGGGGGACAGGGACATCCTACGAGCAGTACTTC. Translated, it gives CAWRGTGTSYEQYF.

V is TRBV4-3 and J is TRBJ2-5; TRBD2 matches 9 bases. The J call may be mistaken, given a closer DNA end match to TRBJ2-7. The CDR3 loop spans 16 amino acids. Per the germline V gene, CDR1 is LGHNA and CDR2 is YSLEER. CDR3 nucleotide sequence: TGCGCCAGCAGCCAAGAAGGACTAGCGCTTTCCTACGAGCAGTACTTC. Its translation is CASSQEGLALSYEQYF.

The chain employs TRBV27 and TRBJ2-7; 10 bases line up with TRBD1. This CDR3 has 14 residues. Germline assignment: CDR1 MNHEY and CDR2 SMNVEV (reference sequence). The V and J ends lost 3 bases and 4 bases, in that order; junction bases with no gene match: 3. For the CDR3, the DNA is TGTGCCAGCAGTTTCGGGACAGGGGATTACGAGCAGTACTTC. The encoded protein is CASSFGTGDYEQYF.

The chain links TRBV20-1 to TRBJ2-5, with 7 bases aligning to TRBD2. Germline values: CDR1 DFQATT, CDR2 SNEGSKA (reference sequence). V dropped 3 bases and J dropped 2; count of bases not matched to a gene: 6. CDR3 length: 14 residues. In DNA form, the CDR3 reads TGCAGTGCTAGGGCGGGGGAGGTACAAGAGACCCAGTACTTC. As protein: CSARAGEVQETQYF.

This clonotype was seen only a few times. The chain is built from TRBV29-1 and TRBJ2-1; the D gene is possibly TRBD2 (6 bases). The CDR3 length is 14 residues. Looked up from germline, CDR1 is SQVTM and CDR2 is ANQGSEA. V was pared by 7 bases and J by 7 bases, with 20 bases between. The CDR3 sequence is CSESVPGLSNEQFF. The CDR3 coding sequence is TGCAGCGAGAGCGTACCGGGACTGTCAAATGAGCAGTTCTTC.

V and J are TRBV30 and TRBJ2-5, with 8 bases matching TRBD1. The trim removed 3 bases at V and 4 bases at J, leaving 7 bases unmatched. The germline V gene encodes CDR1 GTSNPN and CDR2 SVGIG (reference sequence). The CDR3 consists of 14 residues. The CDR3 region has the DNA TGTGCCTGGAGAGGACAGGGTATGACAGAGACCCAGTACTTC. This encodes CAWRGQGMTETQYF.

The rearrangement links TRBV7-2 to TRBJ2-1, with 10 bases that match TRBD2. In germline, CDR1 is SGHTA, CDR2 FQGNSA. V trimming: 5 bases; J trimming: 0 bases; junction bases outside the gene matches: 7. The CDR3 spans 17 residues. CDR3 region: CASSQNPSGSSYNEQFF. In DNA form, the CDR3 reads TGTGCCAGCAGCCAGAACCCTAGCGGGAGCTCCTACAATGAGCAGTTCTTC.

This chain joins TRBV28 and TRBJ2-4; 16 bases are a match to TRBD2. This CDR3 comprises 22 residues. CDR1 MDHEN and CDR2 SYDVKM come from the germline V gene. V lost 6 bases, J lost 0 bases, and 17 bases stayed unmatched. The CDR3 sequence: CASRPPGLAGGVLSLAKNIQYF. The DNA for the CDR3 is TGTGCCAGCAGACCGCCGGGACTAGCGGGAGGGGTCCTCTCTTTAGCCAAAAACATTCAGTACTTC.

The chain couples TRBV3-1 to TRBJ1-4; the match to TRBD1 covers 8 bases. J was trimmed by 5 bases and V by 0 bases; bases with no gene match: 11. Per germline, CDR1 LGHDT and CDR2 YNNKEL (reference sequence). The CDR3 length is 18 residues. The CDR3 DNA is TGTGCCAGCAGCCAAGAGACGAGGGCAGGGGGCCCAAATGAAAAACTGTTTTTT. It is translated as CASSQETRAGGPNEKLFF.

V is TRBV18 and J is TRBJ2-7, with D tentatively TRBD1 (6 bases). The CDR3 spans 14 residues. The germline CDR1 and CDR2 sequences are KGHSH and LQKENI. V was cut by 6 bases and J by 2 bases, with 14 bases left in between. CDR3 DNA sequence: TGTGCCAGCTCCCCCGGGACACCTCCCTACGAGCAGTACTTC. Its protein is CASSPGTPPYEQYF. Supplemented by reference TRBV18 and TRBJ2-7, the full variable domain reads NAGVMQNPRHLVRRRGQEARLRCSPMKGHSHVYWYRQLPEEGLKFMVYLQKENIIDESGMPKERFSAEFPKEGPSILRIQQVVRGDSAAYFCASSPGTPPYEQYFGPGTRLTVT.

This clonotype has just a few counts. This rearrangement joins TRBV7-3 to TRBJ2-1; the D is unclear. CDR3 length: 12 residues. Germline CDR1 and CDR2: SGHTA and FQGTGA. The V end was cut by 4 bases, the J end by 10 bases, with 11 bases between. The CDR3 reads CASSYYAGEQFF. In DNA form, the CDR3 reads TGTGCCAGCAGCTACTACGCCGGAGAGCAGTTCTTC.

Worth noting for this clonotype: This may be a read error: a much more frequent sequence differs by one nucleotide. This rearrangement joins TRBV9 to TRBJ1-2; unclear D gene. Germline V lookup: CDR1 SGDLS, CDR2 YYNGEE. The CDR3 loop spans 13 amino acids. Trimming shortened V by 3 bases and J by 4 bases, and 10 bases separated the two germline ends. CDR3 region: CASSGGRGYGYTF. The CDR3 DNA reads as TGTGCCAGCAGCGGAGGACGTGGCTATGGCTACACCTTC. The complete variable domain, with remaining parts taken from reference TRBV9 and TRBJ1-2, reads DSGVTQTPKHLITATGQRVTLRCSPRSGDLSVYWYQQSLDQGLQFLIQYYNGEERAKGNILERFSAQQFPDLHSELNLSSLELGDSALYFCASSGGRGYGYTFGSGTRLTVV.